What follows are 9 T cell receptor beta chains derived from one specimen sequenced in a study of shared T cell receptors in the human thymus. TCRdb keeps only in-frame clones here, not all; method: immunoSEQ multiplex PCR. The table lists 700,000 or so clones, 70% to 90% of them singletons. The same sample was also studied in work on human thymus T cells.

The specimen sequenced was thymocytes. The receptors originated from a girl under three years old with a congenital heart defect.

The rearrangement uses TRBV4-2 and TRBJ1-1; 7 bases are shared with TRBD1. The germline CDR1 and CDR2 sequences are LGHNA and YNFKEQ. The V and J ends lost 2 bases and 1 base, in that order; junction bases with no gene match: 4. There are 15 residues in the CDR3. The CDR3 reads CASSQLRTGNTEAFF. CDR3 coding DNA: TGTGCCAGCAGCCAACTTCGGACAGGGAACACTGAAGCTTTCTTT.

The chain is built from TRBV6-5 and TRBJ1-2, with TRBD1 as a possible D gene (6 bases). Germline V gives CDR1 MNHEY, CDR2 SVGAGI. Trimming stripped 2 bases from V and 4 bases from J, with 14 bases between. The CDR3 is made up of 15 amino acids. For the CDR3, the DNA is TGTGCCAGCAGTTACGGTCCACAGGGAATCTATGGCTACACCTTC. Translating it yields CASSYGPQGIYGYTF.

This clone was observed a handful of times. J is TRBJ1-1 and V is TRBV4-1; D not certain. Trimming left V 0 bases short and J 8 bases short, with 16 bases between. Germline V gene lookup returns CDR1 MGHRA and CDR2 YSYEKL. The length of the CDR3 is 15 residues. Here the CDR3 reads CASSQDDGRRAEAFF. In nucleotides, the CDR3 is TGCGCCAGCAGCCAAGATGACGGAAGGAGGGCCGAAGCTTTCTTT.

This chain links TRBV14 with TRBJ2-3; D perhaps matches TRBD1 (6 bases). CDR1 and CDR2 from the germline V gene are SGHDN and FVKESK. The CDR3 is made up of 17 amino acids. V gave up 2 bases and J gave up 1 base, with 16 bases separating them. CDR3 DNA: TGTGCCAGCAGCCAAAGTCAACAGGGATATGGCACAGATACGCAGTATTTT. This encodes CASSQSQQGYGTDTQYF.

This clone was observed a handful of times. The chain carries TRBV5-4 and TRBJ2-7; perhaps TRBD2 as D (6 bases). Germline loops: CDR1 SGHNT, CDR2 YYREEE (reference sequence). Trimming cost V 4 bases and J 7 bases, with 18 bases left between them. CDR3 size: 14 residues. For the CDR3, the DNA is TGTGCCAGCAGCCGTGGACAACCTCGGGGGGAGCAGTACTTC. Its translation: CASSRGQPRGEQYF. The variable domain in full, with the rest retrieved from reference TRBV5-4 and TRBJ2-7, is ETGVTQSPTHLIKTRGQQVTLRCSSQSGHNTVSWYQQALGQGPQFIFQYYREEENGRGNFPPRFSGLQFPNYSSELNVNALELDDSALYLCASSRGQPRGEQYFGPGTRLTVT.

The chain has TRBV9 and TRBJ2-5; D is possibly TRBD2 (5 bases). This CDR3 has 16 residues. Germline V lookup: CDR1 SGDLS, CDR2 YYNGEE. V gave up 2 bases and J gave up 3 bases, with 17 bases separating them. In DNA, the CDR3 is TGTGCCAGCAGCGTCGCTCCGCGAAGCGGAAAAGAGACCCAGTACTTC. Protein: CASSVAPRSGKETQYF.

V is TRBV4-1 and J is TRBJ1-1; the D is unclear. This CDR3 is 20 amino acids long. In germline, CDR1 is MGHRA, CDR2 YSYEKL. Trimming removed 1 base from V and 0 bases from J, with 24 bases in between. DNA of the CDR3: TGCGCCAGCAGCCAAGTAAAGGCCTCGGCAGGCGGGAGGATGAACACTGAAGCTTTCTTT. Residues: CASSQVKASAGGRMNTEAFF.

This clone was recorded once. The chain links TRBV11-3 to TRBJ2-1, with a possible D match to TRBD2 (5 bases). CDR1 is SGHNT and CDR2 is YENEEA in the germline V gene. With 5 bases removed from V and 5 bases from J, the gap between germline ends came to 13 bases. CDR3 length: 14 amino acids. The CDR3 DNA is TGTGCCAGCAGCCCCGGACTCCCCGACAATGAGCAGTTCTTC. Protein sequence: CASSPGLPDNEQFF.

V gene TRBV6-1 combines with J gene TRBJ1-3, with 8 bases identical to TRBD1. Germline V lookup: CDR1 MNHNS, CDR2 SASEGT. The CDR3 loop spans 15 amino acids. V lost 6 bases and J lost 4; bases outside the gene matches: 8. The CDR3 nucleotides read TGTGCCAGCAGCAAACAGGGGGAGGGGGGAAACACCATATATTTT. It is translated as CASSKQGEGGNTIYF.